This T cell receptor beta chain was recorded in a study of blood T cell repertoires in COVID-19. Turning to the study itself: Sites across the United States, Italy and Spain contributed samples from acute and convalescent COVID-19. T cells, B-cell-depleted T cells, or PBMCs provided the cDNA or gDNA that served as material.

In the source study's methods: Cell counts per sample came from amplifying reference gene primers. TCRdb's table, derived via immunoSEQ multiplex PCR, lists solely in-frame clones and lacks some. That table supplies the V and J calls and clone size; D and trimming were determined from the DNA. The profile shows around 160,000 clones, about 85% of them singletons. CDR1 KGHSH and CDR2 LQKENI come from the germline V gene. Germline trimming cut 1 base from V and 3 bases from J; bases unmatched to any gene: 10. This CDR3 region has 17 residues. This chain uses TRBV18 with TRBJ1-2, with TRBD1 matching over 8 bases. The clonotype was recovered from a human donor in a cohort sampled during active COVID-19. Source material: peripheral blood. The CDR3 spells CASSPRTRGRTDYGYTF. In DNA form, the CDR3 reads TGTGCCAGCTCACCACGAACCAGGGGGCGCACGGACTATGGCTACACCTTC. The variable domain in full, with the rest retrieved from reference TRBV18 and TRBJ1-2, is NAGVMQNPRHLVRRRGQEARLRCSPMKGHSHVYWYRQLPEEGLKFMVYLQKENIIDESGMPKERFSAEFPKEGPSILRIQQVVRGDSAAYFCASSPRTRGRTDYGYTFGSGTRLTVV.